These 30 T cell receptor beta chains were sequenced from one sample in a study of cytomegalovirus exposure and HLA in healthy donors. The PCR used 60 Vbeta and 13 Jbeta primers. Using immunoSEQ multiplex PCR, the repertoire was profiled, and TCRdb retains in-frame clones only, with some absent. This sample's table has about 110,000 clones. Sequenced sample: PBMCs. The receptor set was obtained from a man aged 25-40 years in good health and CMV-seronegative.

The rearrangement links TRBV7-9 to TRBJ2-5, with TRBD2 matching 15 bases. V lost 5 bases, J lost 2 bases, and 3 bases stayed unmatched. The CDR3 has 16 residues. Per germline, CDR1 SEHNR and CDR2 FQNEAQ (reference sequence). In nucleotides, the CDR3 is TGTGCCAGCAGCATAGGGACTAGCGGGGGGCAAGAGACCCAGTACTTC. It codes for CASSIGTSGGQETQYF.

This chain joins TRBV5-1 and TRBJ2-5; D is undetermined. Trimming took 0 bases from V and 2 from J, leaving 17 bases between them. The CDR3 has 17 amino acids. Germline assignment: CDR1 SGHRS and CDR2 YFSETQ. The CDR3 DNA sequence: TGCGCCAGCAGCTTGGCCAGCGAGGCATGGAGACAAGAGACCCAGTACTTC. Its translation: CASSLASEAWRQETQYF.

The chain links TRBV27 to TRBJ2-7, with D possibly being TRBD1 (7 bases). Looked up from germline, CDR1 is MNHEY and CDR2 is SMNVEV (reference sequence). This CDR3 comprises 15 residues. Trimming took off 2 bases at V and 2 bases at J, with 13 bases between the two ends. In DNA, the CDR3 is TGTGCCAGCAGTTTAGGAGGGGGCCTCCCCTACGAGCAGTACTTC. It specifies CASSLGGGLPYEQYF.

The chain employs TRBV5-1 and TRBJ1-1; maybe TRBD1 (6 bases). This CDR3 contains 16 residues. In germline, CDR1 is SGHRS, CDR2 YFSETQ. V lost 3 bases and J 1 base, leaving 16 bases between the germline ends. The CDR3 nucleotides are TGCGCCAGCAGCTCCTACCTTGGGGGGGCGAACACTGAAGCTTTCTTT. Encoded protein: CASSSYLGGANTEAFF.

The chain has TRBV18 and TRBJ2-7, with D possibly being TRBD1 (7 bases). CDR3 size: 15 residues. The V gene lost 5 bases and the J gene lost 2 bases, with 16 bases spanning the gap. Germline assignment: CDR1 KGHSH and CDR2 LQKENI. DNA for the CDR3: TGTGCCAGCTCATCCCAGACAGGGAGGACCTACGAGCAGTACTTC. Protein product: CASSSQTGRTYEQYF.

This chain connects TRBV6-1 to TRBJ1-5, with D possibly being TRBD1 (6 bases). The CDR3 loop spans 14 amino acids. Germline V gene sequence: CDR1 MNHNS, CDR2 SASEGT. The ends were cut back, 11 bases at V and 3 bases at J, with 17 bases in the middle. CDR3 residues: CAAQGQGINQPQHF. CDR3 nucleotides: TGTGCCGCTCAGGGGCAGGGTATCAATCAGCCCCAGCATTTT.

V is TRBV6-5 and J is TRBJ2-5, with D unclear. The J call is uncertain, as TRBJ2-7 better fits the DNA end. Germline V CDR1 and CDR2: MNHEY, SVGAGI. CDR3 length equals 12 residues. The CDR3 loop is CASSSGAYEQYF. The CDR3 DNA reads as TGTGCCAGCAGTTCCGGTGCCTACGAGCAGTACTTC.

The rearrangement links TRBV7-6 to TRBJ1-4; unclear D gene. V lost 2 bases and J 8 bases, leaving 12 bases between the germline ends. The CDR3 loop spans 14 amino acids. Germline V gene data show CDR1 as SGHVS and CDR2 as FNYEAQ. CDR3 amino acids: CASSLWEVSEKLFF. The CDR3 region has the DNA TGTGCCAGCAGCTTATGGGAGGTTTCGGAAAAACTGTTTTTT.

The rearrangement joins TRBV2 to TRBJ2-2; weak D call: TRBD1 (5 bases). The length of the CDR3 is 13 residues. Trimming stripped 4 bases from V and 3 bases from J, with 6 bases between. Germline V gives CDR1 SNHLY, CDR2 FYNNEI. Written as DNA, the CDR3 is TGTGCCAGCAGTGGACAGCACACCGGGGAGCTGTTTTTT. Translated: CASSGQHTGELFF.

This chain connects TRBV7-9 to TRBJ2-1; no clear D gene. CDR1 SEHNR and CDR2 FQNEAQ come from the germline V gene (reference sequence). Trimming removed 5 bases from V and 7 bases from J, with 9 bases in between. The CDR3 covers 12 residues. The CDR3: CASSPSFNEQFF. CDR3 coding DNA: TGTGCCAGCAGCCCGAGTTTTAATGAGCAGTTCTTC.

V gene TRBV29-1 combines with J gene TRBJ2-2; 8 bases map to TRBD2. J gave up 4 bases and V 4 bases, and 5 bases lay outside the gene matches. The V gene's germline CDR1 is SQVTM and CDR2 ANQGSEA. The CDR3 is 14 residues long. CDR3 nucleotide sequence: TGCAGCGTTGTGGAACGGGGGGGCACCGGGGAGCTGTTTTTT. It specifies CSVVERGGTGELFF.

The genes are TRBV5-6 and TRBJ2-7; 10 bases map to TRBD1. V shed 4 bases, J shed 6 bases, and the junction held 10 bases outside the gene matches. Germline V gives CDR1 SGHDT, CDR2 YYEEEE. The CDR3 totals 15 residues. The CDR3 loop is CASSVGDRGIGEQYF. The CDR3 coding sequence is TGTGCCAGCAGCGTAGGGGACAGGGGAATCGGCGAGCAGTACTTC.

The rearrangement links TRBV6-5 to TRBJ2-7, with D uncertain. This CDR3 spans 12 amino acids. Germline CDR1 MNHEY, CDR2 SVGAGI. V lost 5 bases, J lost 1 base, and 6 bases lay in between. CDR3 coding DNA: TGTGCCAGCAGTCCTAAATCCTACGAGCAGTACTTC. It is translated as CASSPKSYEQYF.

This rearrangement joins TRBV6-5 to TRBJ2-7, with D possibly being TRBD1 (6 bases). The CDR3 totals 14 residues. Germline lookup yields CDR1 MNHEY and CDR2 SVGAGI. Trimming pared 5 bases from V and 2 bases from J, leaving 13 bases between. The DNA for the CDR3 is TGTGCCAGCAGTACGTCAGGGGCAACCTACGAGCAGTACTTC. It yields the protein CASSTSGATYEQYF.

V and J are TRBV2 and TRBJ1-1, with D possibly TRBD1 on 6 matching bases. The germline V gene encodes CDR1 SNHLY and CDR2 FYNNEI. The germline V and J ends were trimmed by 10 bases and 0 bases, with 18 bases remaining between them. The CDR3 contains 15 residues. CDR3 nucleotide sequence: TGTGCCACCAAAACCGGACAGTTCATGAACACTGAAGCTTTCTTT. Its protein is CATKTGQFMNTEAFF.

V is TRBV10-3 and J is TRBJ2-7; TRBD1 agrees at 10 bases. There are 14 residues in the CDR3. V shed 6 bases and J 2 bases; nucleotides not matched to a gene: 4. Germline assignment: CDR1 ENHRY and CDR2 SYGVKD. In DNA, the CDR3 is TGTGCCATCAGGGGACAGGGGACAACCTACGAGCAGTACTTC. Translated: CAIRGQGTTYEQYF.

CDR3 residues: CASSFYGLSGNTIYF. CDR3 in DNA: TGTGCCAGCAGTTTTTACGGTCTCTCTGGAAACACCATATATTTT. This sequence joins TRBV28 and TRBJ1-3, with no clear D. The CDR3 runs 15 residues. The ends were cut back, 3 bases at V and 0 bases at J, with 9 bases in the middle. Germline CDR1 and CDR2: MDHEN and SYDVKM.

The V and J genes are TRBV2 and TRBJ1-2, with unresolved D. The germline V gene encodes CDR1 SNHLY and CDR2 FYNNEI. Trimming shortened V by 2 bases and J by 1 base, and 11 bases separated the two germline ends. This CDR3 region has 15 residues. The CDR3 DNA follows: TGTGCCAGCAGTGAAACGTATCAGGTTAACTATGGCTACACCTTC. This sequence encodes CASSETYQVNYGYTF.

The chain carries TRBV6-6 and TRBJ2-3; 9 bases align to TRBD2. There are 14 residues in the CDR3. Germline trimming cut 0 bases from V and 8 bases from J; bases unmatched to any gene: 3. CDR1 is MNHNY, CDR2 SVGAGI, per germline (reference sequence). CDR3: CASSYSRGGSTQYF. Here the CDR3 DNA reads TGTGCCAGCAGTTACTCGCGGGGGGGCAGTACGCAGTATTTT.

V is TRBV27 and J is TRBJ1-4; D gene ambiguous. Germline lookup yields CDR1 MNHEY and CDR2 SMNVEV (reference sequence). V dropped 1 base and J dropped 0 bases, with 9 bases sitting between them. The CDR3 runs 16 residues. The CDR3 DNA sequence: TGTGCCAGCAGTTTATTCACTGTTGCAACTAATGAAAAACTGTTTTTT. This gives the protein CASSLFTVATNEKLFF.

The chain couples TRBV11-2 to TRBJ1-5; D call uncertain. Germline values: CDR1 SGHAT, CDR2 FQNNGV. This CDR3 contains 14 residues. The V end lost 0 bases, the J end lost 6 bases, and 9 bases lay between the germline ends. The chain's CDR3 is CASSLDGLAQPQHF. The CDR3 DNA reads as TGTGCCAGCAGCTTAGACGGGTTGGCTCAGCCCCAGCATTTT.

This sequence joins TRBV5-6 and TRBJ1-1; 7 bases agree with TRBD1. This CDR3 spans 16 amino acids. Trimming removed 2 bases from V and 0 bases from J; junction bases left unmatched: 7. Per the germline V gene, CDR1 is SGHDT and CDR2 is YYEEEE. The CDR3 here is CASSLRKTGMNTEAFF. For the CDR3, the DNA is TGTGCCAGCAGCTTACGGAAGACAGGGATGAACACTGAAGCTTTCTTT.

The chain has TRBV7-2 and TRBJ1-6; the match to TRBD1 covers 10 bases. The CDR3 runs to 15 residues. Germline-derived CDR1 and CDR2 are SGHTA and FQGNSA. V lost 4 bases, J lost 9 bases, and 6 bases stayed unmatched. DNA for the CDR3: TGTGCCAGCAGCTCGTCCGGGACAGGGGTTTCACCCCTCCACTTT. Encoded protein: CASSSSGTGVSPLHF.

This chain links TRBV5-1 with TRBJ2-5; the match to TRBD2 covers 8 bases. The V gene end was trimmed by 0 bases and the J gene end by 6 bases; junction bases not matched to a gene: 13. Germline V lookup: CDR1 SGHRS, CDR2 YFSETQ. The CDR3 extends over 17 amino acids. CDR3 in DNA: TGCGCCAGCAGCTTGGCGGGGGGGGACTCGCGACGGAAGACCCAGTACTTC. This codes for CASSLAGGDSRRKTQYF.

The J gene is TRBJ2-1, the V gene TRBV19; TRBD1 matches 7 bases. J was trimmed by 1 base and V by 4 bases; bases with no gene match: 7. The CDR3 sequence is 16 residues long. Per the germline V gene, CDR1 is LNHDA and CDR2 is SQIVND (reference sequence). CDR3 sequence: CASSKGAPRSYNEQFF. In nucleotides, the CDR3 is TGTGCCAGTAGTAAGGGGGCCCCGAGGTCCTACAATGAGCAGTTCTTC.

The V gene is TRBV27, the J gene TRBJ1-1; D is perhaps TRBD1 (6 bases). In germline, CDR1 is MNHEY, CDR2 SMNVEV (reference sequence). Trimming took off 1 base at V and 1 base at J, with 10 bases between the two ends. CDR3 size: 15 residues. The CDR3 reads CASSLLWTANTEAFF. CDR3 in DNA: TGTGCCAGCAGTTTATTATGGACAGCGAACACTGAAGCTTTCTTT.

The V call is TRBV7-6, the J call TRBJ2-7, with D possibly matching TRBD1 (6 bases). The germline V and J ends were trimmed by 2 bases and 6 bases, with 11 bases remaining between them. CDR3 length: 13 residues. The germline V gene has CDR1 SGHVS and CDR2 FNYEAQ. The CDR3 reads CASSLLRGSEQYF. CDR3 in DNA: TGTGCCAGCAGCTTACTCAGGGGAAGCGAGCAGTACTTC.

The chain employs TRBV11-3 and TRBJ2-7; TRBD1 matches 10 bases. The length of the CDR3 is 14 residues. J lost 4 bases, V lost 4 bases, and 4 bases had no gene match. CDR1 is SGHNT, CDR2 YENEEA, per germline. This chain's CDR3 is CASSYGQGGYEQYF. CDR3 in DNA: TGTGCCAGCAGCTACGGACAGGGGGGATACGAGCAGTACTTC.

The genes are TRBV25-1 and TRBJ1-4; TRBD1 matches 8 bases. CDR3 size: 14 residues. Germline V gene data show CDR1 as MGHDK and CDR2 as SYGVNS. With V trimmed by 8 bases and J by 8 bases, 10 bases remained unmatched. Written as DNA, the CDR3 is TGTGCCAGCGGCGCGCCGGACAGGGAGGAAAAACTGTTTTTT. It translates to CASGAPDREEKLFF.

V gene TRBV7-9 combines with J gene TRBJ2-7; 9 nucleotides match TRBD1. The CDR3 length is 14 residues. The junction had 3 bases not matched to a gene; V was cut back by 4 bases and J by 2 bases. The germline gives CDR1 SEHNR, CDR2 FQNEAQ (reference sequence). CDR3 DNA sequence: TGTGCCAGCAGCTCGGGACAGGGACCCTACGAGCAGTACTTC. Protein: CASSSGQGPYEQYF.